This T cell receptor (beta chain) was profiled in a study of blood T cells in healthy people across ages (dated by TCRdb to between 2015 and 2016). As for the study more broadly: In model experiments, roughly one uniquely barcoded TCR beta cDNA molecule per two T cells was captured by template switching. To track age-related changes in TCR beta repertoire diversity, the study relied on deep sequencing normalized with unique cDNA molecular identifiers. Using the same blood draw, the study looked at two additional independent replicas of 1 million unique cDNA reads for two donors, one aged 18 to 29 and the other aged 80 or older. To avoid experimental bias, donors of different ages were spread randomly across the sequencing lanes. The donors were split into four age groups: young (average about 15 years), middle-aged (roughly 40), aged (approximately 59) and long-lived (over 75).

The paper as a whole reports these results and caveats: Observed TCR beta diversity per million T cells fell roughly linearly with age, and a significant reduction was already apparent by age approximately 40. Total diversity estimates from one million sequenced T cells were considered lower bounds and underestimates. A strong correlation was found between observed TCR beta diversity and the percentage of naive T cells measured by flow cytometry. Compared with the aged group, the long-lived group had more naive CD4+ T cells, fewer expanded clones and increased TCR diversity, a pattern suggesting age selection. Because donor CMV infection status was unknown, age-related changes in expanded clonotypes were potentially confounded. Since profiling was done on bulk unsorted PBMCs, naive and antigen-experienced compartments could not be conclusively compared.

The method behind the library was 5' RACE. These reads were obtained on an Illumina HiSeq 2500. The second PCR ran for about 6 to 12 cycles and used a J-beta primer mix along with a sample-barcoded 5' primer. A unique molecular identifier was introduced onto each TCR beta cDNA molecule by a template-switch 5' adaptor carrying 12 random nucleotides. Each sample yielded at least 2.5 million CDR3-containing paired-end reads. The Mint cDNA synthesis kit, primed by a TRBC-specific oligonucleotide, was used to synthesize first-strand cDNA from all RNA. Following uracil-DNA glycosylase treatment, all cDNA underwent a first 18-cycle PCR with the universal primers M1SS and BC2_uni_R. Concerning the study's data processing: For normalization, 1 million high-quality reads were randomly selected from each sample, with every read carrying a distinct molecular identifier. Reads with shared molecular identifiers were discarded instead of being binned into consensus sequences. MiTCR, run with a Q25 quality threshold and the strictest error-elimination algorithm, handled CDR3 identification, clonotype clustering and error correction. A nonparametric unseen species model with Euler transformation was used to estimate lower-bound total TCR beta diversity. The public reads were reanalyzed by TCRdb: fastp trimming at Q25, MiXCR alignment, in-frame beta chains only. Entries that share a CDR3 protein sequence are merged under the most common genes and DNA. None of the V and J calls come from the authors' own analysis; TCRdb made them. This sample lists 650,000 to 1,000,000 distinct CDR3 sequences; about 45% were detected once. The ten largest clonotypes hold 15% to 20% of the sample.

This clonotype was seen more than once but under ten times. Its antigen is not yet known. No base quality information exists; no much larger clone differs at one position. The 39 donors, aged roughly 6 to 90 years, were systemically healthy Caucasian individuals from Russia. Around 9.8 milliliters of peripheral blood were collected from each donor into EDTA-treated Vacutainer tubes. Ficoll-Paque density-gradient centrifugation was used to isolate PBMCs, with at least 7 million per sample. Trizol reagent was used to extract total RNA from the PBMCs, yielding at least 5.5 micrograms per sample. For every donor, an aliquot of PBMCs went through flow cytometry to measure the percentages of naive CD45RAhigh/CD27high T cells. The CDR3 covers 14 residues, taking in both the cysteine and the phenylalanine. Only CDR3 DNA is held: 42 bases, read in frame from base 1. Looking up the germline V gene yields CDR1 SQVTM and CDR2 ANQGSEA. Cut back by 4 bases and 2 bases, the V and J ends lie 14 bases apart.

The specimen was blood. The chain is made from TRBV29-1 and TRBJ2-5; TRBD1 is perhaps the D gene, given 6 matching bases. The receptor comes from a man at least 80 years old in good health. The DNA is as follows: TGCAGCGTTGGGTGGTCCACAGGGCAAGAGACCCAGTACTTC. Its protein reads: CSVGWSTGQETQYF.